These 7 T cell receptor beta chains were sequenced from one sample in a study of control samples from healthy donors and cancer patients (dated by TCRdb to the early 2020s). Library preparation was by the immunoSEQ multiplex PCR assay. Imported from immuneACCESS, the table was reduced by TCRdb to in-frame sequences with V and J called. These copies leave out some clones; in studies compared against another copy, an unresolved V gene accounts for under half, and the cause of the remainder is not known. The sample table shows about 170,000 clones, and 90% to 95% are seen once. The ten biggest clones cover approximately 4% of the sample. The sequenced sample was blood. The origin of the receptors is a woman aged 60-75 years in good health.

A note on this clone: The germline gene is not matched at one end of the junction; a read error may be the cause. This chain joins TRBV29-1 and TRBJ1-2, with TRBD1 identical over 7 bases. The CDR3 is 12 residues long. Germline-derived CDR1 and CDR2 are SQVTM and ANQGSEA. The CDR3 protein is CSAEQGRGGYTF. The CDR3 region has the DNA TGCAGCGCTGAACAGGGGAGGGGTGGCTACACCTTC. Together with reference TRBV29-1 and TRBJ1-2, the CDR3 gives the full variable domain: SAVISQKPSRDICQRGTSLTIQCQVDSQVTMMFWYRQQPGQSLTLIATANQGSEATYESGFVIDKFPISRPNLTFSTLTVSNMSPEDSSIYLCSAEQGRGGYTFGSGTRLTVV.

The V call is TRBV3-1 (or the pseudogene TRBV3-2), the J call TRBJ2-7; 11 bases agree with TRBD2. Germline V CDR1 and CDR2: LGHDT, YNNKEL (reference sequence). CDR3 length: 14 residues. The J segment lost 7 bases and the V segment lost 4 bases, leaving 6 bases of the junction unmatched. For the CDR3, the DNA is TGTGCCAGCAGCCGAAGACTAGCGGGGCATGAGCAGTACTTC. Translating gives CASSRRLAGHEQYF.

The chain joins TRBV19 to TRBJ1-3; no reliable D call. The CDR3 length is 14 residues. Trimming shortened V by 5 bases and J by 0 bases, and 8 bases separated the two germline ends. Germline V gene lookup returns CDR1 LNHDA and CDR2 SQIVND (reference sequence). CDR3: CASSSRDSGNTIYF. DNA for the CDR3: TGTGCCAGTAGTTCCCGGGACTCTGGAAACACCATATATTTT.

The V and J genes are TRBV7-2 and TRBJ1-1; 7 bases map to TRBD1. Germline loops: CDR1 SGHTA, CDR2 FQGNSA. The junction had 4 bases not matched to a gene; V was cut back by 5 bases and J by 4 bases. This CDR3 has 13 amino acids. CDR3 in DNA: TGTGCCAGCAGCGTTACAGGGGCCACTGAAGCTTTCTTT. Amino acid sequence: CASSVTGATEAFF.

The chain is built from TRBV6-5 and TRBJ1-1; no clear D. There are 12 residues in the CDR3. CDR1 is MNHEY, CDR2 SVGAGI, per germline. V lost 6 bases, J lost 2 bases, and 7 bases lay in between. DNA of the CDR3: TGTGCCAGCAGAGACGTAAACACTGAAGCTTTCTTT. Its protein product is CASRDVNTEAFF.

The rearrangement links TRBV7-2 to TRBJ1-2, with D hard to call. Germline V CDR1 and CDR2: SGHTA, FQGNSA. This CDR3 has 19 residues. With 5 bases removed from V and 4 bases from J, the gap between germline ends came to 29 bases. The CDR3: CASSQISRVHPTFPYGYTF. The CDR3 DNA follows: TGTGCCAGCAGCCAAATTTCCCGGGTCCACCCTACGTTCCCCTATGGCTACACCTTC.

The CDR3 spells CASRDVGGTEAFF. The CDR3 DNA follows: TGTGCCAGCCGCGATGTGGGGGGCACTGAAGCTTTCTTT. The genes are TRBV12-3 or TRBV12-4 and TRBJ1-1, with D possibly TRBD1 on 5 matching bases. The CDR3 contains 13 residues. The V gene lost 8 bases and the J gene lost 4 bases, with 14 bases spanning the gap.